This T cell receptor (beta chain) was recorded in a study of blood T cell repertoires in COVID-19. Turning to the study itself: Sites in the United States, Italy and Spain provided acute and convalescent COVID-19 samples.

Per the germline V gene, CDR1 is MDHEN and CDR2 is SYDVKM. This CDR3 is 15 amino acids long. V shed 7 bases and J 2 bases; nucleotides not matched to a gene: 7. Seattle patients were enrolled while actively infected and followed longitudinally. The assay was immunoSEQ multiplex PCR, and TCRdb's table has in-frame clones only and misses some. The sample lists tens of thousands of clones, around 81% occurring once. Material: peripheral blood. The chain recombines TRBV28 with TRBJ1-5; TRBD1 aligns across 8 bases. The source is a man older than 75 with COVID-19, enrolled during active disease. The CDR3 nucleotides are TGTGCCAGCAATGGGGGGGGACAGGGCAATCAGCCCCAGCATTTT. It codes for CASNGGGQGNQPQHF.